This T cell receptor beta chain was captured by sequencing in a study of radiotherapy plus CTLA-4 blockade in lung cancer. About the study: Objective responses were recorded in less than 20% of patients, with disease control recorded in 31%.

The V gene end was trimmed by 7 bases and the J gene end by 5 bases; junction bases not matched to a gene: 7. The CDR3 extends over 14 amino acids. CDR1 is WSHSY and CDR2 is SAAADI in the germline V gene. Regarding this clone: Antigen: not known.

Findings and caveats of the study: Subsequent to radiotherapy plus ipilimumab, tumor-derived TCR clones underwent expansion in blood.

People whose metastatic non-small-cell lung cancer was chemo-refractory got focal radiation along with CTLA-4 blockade by ipilimumab. Repertoires were generated with immunoSEQ multiplex PCR, while TCRdb's copy carries only in-frame clones and drops some. The sample lists tens of thousands of clones, 84% occurring once. The clonotype originates from a human donor with non-small cell lung cancer who had stable disease on radiotherapy plus ipilimumab. The sample here was peripheral blood, taken from a patient treated with radiotherapy plus ipilimumab. The rearrangement uses TRBV10-2 and TRBJ2-5; TRBD1 matches at 10 bases. CDR3 DNA: TGCGCCAGCAAACGGACAGGGGGTGGGGAGACCCAGTACTTC. It codes for CASKRTGGGETQYF.